One T cell receptor beta chain is described in this entry. Its antigen is unknown. Reverse transcribed after extraction, RNA yielded cDNA as the sequencing template. TCRdb's copy holds only in-frame clones and misses some; the assay was immunoSEQ multiplex PCR. The top ten clones hold about 5% of a sample with about 200,000 clones, 58% of them seen once. V shed 4 bases and J 4 bases; nucleotides not matched to a gene: 3. The CDR3 covers 15 residues. Looked up from germline, CDR1 is SGHRS and CDR2 is YFSETQ. The source of the sample is a study of CD8+ T cells in alopecia areata. Study-level points and caveats: Affected scalp, especially in alopecia totalis/universalis, had a higher clonality than normal scalp did. Unlike in mice, where it was clearer, TCR sharing across patients was less clear, possibly HLA-related.

As for treatment: oral pan-JAK inhibitor, 5-10 mg twice daily. It was from PBMCs that CD4+ and CD8+ T cells were sorted. The receptor was derived from a human donor with alopecia areata. The V call is TRBV5-1, the J call TRBJ2-1, with TRBD2 matching over 12 bases. The specimen comprised CD4+ T cells sorted from blood, sampled at week 24, from a patient treated with tofacitinib. The CDR3 here is CASSELAGGYNEQFF. The CDR3 bases are TGCGCCAGCAGCGAACTAGCGGGAGGATACAATGAGCAGTTCTTC. Full variable domain (remainder filled in from reference TRBV5-1 and TRBJ2-1): KAGVTQTPRYLIKTRGQQVTLSCSPISGHRSVSWYQQTPGQGLQFLFEYFSETQRNKGNFPGRFSGRQFSNSRSEMNVSTLELGDSALYLCASSELAGGYNEQFFGPGTRLTVL.